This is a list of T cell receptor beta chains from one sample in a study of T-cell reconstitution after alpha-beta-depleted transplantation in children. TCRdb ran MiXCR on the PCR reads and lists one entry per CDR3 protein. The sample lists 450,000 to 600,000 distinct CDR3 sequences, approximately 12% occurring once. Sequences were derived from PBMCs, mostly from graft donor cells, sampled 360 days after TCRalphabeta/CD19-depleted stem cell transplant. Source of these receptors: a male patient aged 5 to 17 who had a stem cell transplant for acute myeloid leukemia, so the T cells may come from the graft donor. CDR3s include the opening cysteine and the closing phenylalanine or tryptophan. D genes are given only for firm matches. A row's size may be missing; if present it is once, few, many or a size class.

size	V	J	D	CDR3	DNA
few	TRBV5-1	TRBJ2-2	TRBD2	CASTGLALIGELFF	TGCGCCAGCACGGGACTAGCCCTTATCGGGGAGCTGTTTTTT
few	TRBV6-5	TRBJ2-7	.	CASGLNEQYF	TGTGCCAGCGGTTTGAACGAGCAGTACTTC
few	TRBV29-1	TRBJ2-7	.	CSVPGPTYEQYF	TGCAGCGTGCCGGGACCTACCTACGAGCAGTACTTC
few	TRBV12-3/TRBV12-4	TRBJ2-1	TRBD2	CASSLGLAGEKGSYNEQFF	TGTGCCAGCAGCCTGGGACTAGCGGGAGAGAAGGGCTCCTACAATGAGCAGTTCTTC
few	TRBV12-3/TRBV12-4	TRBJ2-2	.	CATKDYEYTGELFF	TGTGCCACCAAGGACTACGAGTACACCGGGGAGCTGTTTTTT
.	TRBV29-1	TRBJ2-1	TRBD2	CSVEDLLAGVDNEQFF	TGCAGCGTTGAAGATCTGCTAGCGGGAGTAGACAATGAGCAGTTCTTC
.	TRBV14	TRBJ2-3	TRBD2	CASRLTSGSTDTQYF	TGTGCCAGCAGGTTGACTAGCGGGAGTACAGATACGCAGTATTTT
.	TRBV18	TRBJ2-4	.	CASSPEPVAFGIQYF	TGTGCCAGCTCACCAGAGCCAGTAGCCTTTGGCATTCAGTACTTC
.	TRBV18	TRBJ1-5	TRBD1	CASSPAGQGGYSNQPQHF	TGTGCCAGCTCACCGGCGGGACAGGGCGGTTATAGCAATCAGCCCCAGCATTTT
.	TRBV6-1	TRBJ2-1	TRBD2	CASSRTSASSYNEQFF	TGTGCCAGCAGCCGAACTAGCGCGAGCTCCTACAATGAGCAGTTCTTC
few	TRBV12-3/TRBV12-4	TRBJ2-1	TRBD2	CASARGLAGSWAYNEQFF	TGTGCCAGCGCCCGAGGACTAGCGGGATCCTGGGCCTACAATGAGCAGTTCTTC
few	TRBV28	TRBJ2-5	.	CASQGPARAQYF	TGTGCCAGCCAGGGGCCTGCTAGGGCCCAGTACTTC
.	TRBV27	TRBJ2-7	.	CASSLLGRTPSYEQYF	TGTGCCAGCAGTCTGCTGGGGAGGACTCCCTCCTACGAGCAGTACTTC
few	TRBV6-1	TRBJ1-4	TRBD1	CASRPRGLNWEKLFF	TGTGCCAGCAGGCCCAGGGGGCTAAATTGGGAAAAACTGTTTTTT
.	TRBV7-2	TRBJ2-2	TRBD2	CASSSGLANNTGELFF	TGTGCCAGCAGCTCGGGACTAGCGAACAACACCGGGGAGCTGTTTTTT
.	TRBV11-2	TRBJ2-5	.	CASRQTGGETQYF	TGTGCCAGCAGGCAAACTGGGGGGGAGACCCAGTACTTC
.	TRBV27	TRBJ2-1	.	CASSSLPTTRTSYNEQFF	TGTGCCAGCAGTTCGTTACCCACGACTAGGACGTCCTACAATGAGCAGTTCTTC
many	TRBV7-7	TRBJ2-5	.	CASSLGMGGETQYF	TGTGCTAGCAGCTTAGGGATGGGAGGAGAGACCCAGTACTTC
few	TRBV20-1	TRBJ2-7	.	CSATGPTYEQYF	TGCAGTGCTACGGGGCCGACCTACGAGCAGTACTTC
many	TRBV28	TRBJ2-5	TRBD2	CASSPNLAGGETQYF	TGTGCCAGCAGCCCTAACCTGGCGGGAGGAGAGACCCAGTACTTC
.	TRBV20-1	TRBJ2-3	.	CSLARDPRTDTQYF	TGCAGTCTAGCCCGGGACCCTCGCACAGATACGCAGTATTTT
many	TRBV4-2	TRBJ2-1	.	CASSQGGWTSPYNEQFF	TGTGCCAGCAGCCAGGGAGGATGGACGTCCCCCTACAATGAGCAGTTCTTC
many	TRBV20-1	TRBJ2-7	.	CSASRGGTSYEQYF	TGCAGTGCTAGTAGAGGCGGGACCTCCTACGAGCAGTACTTC
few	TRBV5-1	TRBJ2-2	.	CASSQTGTHLVRTGELFF	TGCGCCAGCAGCCAGACCGGGACACATTTAGTAAGGACCGGGGAGCTGTTTTTT
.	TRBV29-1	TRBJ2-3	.	CSDRDTGSTDTQYF	TGCAGCGACAGGGACACCGGATCCACAGATACGCAGTATTTT
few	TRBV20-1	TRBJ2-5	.	CSARKTARRETQYF	TGCAGTGCTAGGAAAACGGCCCGTAGAGAGACCCAGTACTTC
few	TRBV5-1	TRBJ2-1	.	CASSLGHVSLSEGQFF	TGCGCCAGCAGCTTGGGACATGTTTCTCTTAGCGAAGGGCAGTTCTTC
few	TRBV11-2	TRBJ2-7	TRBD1	CASSVQGARYEQYF	TGTGCCAGCAGCGTACAGGGGGCTCGTTACGAGCAGTACTTC
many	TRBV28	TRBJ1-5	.	CASSMTRGFSNQPQHF	TGTGCCAGCAGCATGACACGCGGGTTTAGCAATCAGCCCCAGCATTTT